A single sample is the source of the 3 T cell receptor beta chains below, sequenced in a study of cytomegalovirus exposure and HLA in healthy donors. Some clones are missing from TCRdb's copy, which holds only in-frame ones; the method was immunoSEQ multiplex PCR. The sample yields a few hundred thousand clones, 90% seen once. Sequenced: PBMCs. The receptors here all came from a woman aged 25 to 39 in good health and CMV-seronegative.

The J gene is TRBJ2-1, the V gene TRBV18; D is perhaps TRBD1 (6 bases). V was trimmed by 5 bases and J by 1 base, leaving 12 bases between them. Germline V CDR1 and CDR2: KGHSH, LQKENI. The CDR3 consists of 15 residues. CDR3 sequence (DNA): TGTGCCAGCTCATCCGGGACAACGTCCTACAATGAGCAGTTCTTC. Its protein product is CASSSGTTSYNEQFF. Drawing the rest from reference TRBV18 and TRBJ2-1, the complete variable domain is NAGVMQNPRHLVRRRGQEARLRCSPMKGHSHVYWYRQLPEEGLKFMVYLQKENIIDESGMPKERFSAEFPKEGPSILRIQQVVRGDSAAYFCASSSGTTSYNEQFFGPGTRLTVL.

The V and J genes are TRBV7-2 and TRBJ2-1; 11 bases map to TRBD2. Germline V CDR1 and CDR2: SGHTA, FQGNSA. The CDR3 extends over 19 amino acids. The trim removed 1 base at V and 0 bases at J, leaving 8 bases unmatched. CDR3 bases: TGTGCCAGCAGCTTAGTTTCCGGGACTAGCGGCAGCTCCTACAATGAGCAGTTCTTC. The encoded protein is CASSLVSGTSGSSYNEQFF.

The chain is built from TRBV11-2 and TRBJ2-7; D is unresolved. From germline, CDR1 is SGHAT and CDR2 FQNNGV. Trimming left V 5 bases short and J 2 bases short, with 13 bases between. The CDR3 covers 14 residues. The chain's CDR3 is CASSPADGPYEQYF. The DNA of the CDR3 is TGTGCCAGCAGCCCTGCGGACGGACCCTACGAGCAGTACTTC.